The T cell receptor beta chain described here comes from a study of identical twins. General study findings and limits: While abundant cord blood beta clonotypes carried fewer insertions, memory repertoires showed no such pattern.

This clonotype was observed at least ten times. Its antigen remains unidentified. Germline trimming cut 2 bases from V and 5 bases from J; bases unmatched to any gene: 8. This CDR3 comprises 15 residues. Carrying unique molecular identifiers, the cDNA also gained a universal primer site through template switching. TCRdb passed the 5' RACE reads through MiXCR, listing each CDR3 protein once. Of about 220,000 distinct CDR3 sequences in the sample, under 10% were seen once. These records were also assigned to another study, of yellow fever vaccine responses in identical twins. That work contributes: Reportedly, the response of twins' T cells to the vaccine seemed partly convergent, partly personalized.

Input material: memory (CD45RO+) T cells sorted from blood. This sequence joins TRBV12-3 or TRBV12-4 and TRBJ2-5; 7 bases agree with TRBD2. The source is a woman aged 18-30 years in good health. CDR3 nucleotides: TGTGCCAGCAGTTTATCGAGCGGGGCATGGGAGACCCAGTACTTC. As protein: CASSLSSGAWETQYF.